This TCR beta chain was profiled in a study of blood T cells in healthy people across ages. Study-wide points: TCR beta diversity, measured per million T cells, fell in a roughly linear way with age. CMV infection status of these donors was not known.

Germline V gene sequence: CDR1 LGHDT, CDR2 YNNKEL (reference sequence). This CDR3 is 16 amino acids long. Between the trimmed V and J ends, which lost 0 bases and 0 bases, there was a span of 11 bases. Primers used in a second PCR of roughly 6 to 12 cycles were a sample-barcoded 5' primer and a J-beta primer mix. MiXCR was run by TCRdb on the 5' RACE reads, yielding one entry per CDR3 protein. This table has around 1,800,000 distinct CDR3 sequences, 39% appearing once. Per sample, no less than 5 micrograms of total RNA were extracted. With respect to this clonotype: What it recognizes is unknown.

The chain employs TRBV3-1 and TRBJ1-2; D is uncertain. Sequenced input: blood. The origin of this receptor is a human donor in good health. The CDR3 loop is CASSQDRQATNYGYTF. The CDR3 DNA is TGTGCCAGCAGCCAAGATAGGCAGGCCACTAACTATGGCTACACCTTC.